The next 4 T cell receptor beta chains were all read from a single sample in a study of T cell repertoires in cytomegalovirus infection. TCRdb re-analysed the reads in MiXCR, keeping a single row per CDR3 protein. The table lists some 300,000 distinct CDR3 sequences, around 10% of them singletons. Sample: PBMCs. Every receptor here comes from a human donor in good health (CMV status not recorded). Some clones in this sample may be carry-over from other donors' samples.

This clonotype was detected many times. This chain links TRBV19 with TRBJ2-1, with 7 bases fitting TRBD1. The CDR3 has 19 amino acids. J gave up 0 bases and V 4 bases, and 15 bases lay outside the gene matches. The germline V gene encodes CDR1 LNHDA and CDR2 SQIVND (reference sequence). In DNA, the CDR3 is TGTGCCAGTAGTAGTGAACTTCCGGGACAGCACATCTCCTACAATGAGCAGTTCTTC. It yields the protein CASSSELPGQHISYNEQFF.

There are a few counts of this clonotype. The chain's CDR3 is CSALRSHEQFF. DNA for the CDR3: TGCAGTGCTCTACGTTCGCATGAGCAGTTCTTC. This chain joins TRBV20-1 and TRBJ2-1, with D hard to call. The CDR3 sequence is 11 residues long. Between the trimmed V and J ends, which lost 5 bases and 8 bases, there was a span of 10 bases. CDR1 is DFQATT and CDR2 is SNEGSKA in the germline V gene (reference sequence).

At least ten counts were recorded for this clonotype. The chain combines TRBV5-4 with TRBJ1-1, with a tentative D call TRBD1 (5 bases). The CDR3 is 15 amino acids. From germline, CDR1 is SGHNT and CDR2 YYREEE (reference sequence). With 1 base removed from V and 0 bases from J, the gap between germline ends came to 10 bases. DNA of the CDR3: TGTGCCAGCAGCTTGTTGACAGACCTGAACACTGAAGCTTTCTTT. Amino acids: CASSLLTDLNTEAFF.

This clonotype occurred many times. The chain carries TRBV7-2 and TRBJ1-5, with 10 bases identical to TRBD1. Germline values: CDR1 SGHTA, CDR2 FQGNSA. The junction had 7 bases not matched to a gene; V was cut back by 6 bases and J by 2 bases. The CDR3 covers 16 residues. CDR3 sequence: CASSLGGQGGNQPQHF. CDR3 DNA: TGTGCCAGCAGTCTAGGAGGACAGGGGGGCAATCAGCCCCAGCATTTT.